Shown below are 20 T cell receptor beta chains from a single sample sequenced in a study of shared clonotypes between healthy human individuals. TCRdb keeps only in-frame clones here, not all; method: immunoSEQ multiplex PCR. The sample includes 1.6 million or so clones, roughly 96% seen only once; the top ten take approximately 1.1%. Source material: naive CD4+ T cells sorted from blood. Regarding subset: CD45RA+ positively selected. The receptors derive from a man aged 30 to 39 in good health.

This clone was observed a few times. This sample also contains other DNA sequences that code for the same CDR3. The chain combines TRBV5-1 with TRBJ2-2, with D unresolved. Germline values: CDR1 SGHRS, CDR2 YFSETQ. The ends were cut back, 2 bases at V and 5 bases at J, with 7 bases in the middle. The CDR3 extends over 13 amino acids. CDR3 DNA sequence: TGCGCCAGCAGCTTAACCGGGACCGGGGAGCTGTTTTTT. Amino acid sequence: CASSLTGTGELFF.

The V call is TRBV2, the J call TRBJ2-5; D gene uncertain. There are 12 residues in the CDR3. Trimming took 8 bases from V and 0 from J, leaving 7 bases between them. Germline V lookup: CDR1 SNHLY, CDR2 FYNNEI. For the CDR3, the DNA is TGTGCCAGCCGGTACTACCAAGAGACCCAGTACTTC. This encodes CASRYYQETQYF.

The chain is built from TRBV5-5 and TRBJ2-3, with D tentatively TRBD1 (6 bases). Looked up from germline, CDR1 is SGHKS and CDR2 is YYEKEE (reference sequence). Trimming pared 4 bases from V and 1 base from J, leaving 13 bases between. The CDR3 spans 15 residues. The CDR3, as DNA: TGTGCCAGCAGCGGGGGCTCCTCGGGCACAGATACGCAGTATTTT. It translates to CASSGGSSGTDTQYF.

The J gene is TRBJ2-5, the V gene TRBV29-1, with D possibly being TRBD2 (5 bases). CDR3 length: 13 amino acids. The ends were cut back, 5 bases at V and 5 bases at J, with 15 bases in the middle. The germline V gene has CDR1 SQVTM and CDR2 ANQGSEA. The CDR3 nucleotides read TGCAGCGTTATAGTTGAGGGTCGGGAGACCCAGTACTTC. Its translation is CSVIVEGRETQYF.

The rearrangement uses TRBV5-4 and TRBJ2-1; D remains ambiguous. CDR1 is SGHNT, CDR2 YYREEE, per germline (reference sequence). The V end was cut by 5 bases, the J end by 4 bases, with 10 bases between. CDR3 size: 13 residues. CDR3 nucleotide sequence: TGTGCCAGCAGGCCCCTGGCGTACAATGAGCAGTTCTTC. The encoded protein is CASRPLAYNEQFF.

The DNA of the CDR3 is TGTGCCAGCAGGGACGGGACAGGGAATACGCAGTATTTT. Encoded protein: CASRDGTGNTQYF. V is TRBV6-6 and J is TRBJ2-3, with 9 bases fitting TRBD1. The germline CDR1 and CDR2 sequences are MNHNY and SVGAGI (reference sequence). The CDR3 spans 13 residues. V lost 6 bases and J lost 7; bases outside the gene matches: 5.

The gene calls are TRBV4-1 and TRBJ2-5; 8 bases align to TRBD2. CDR3 length equals 15 residues. Trimming removed 4 bases from V and 2 bases from J; junction bases left unmatched: 6. Germline CDR1 is MGHRA and CDR2 is YSYEKL. The DNA of the CDR3 is TGCGCCAGCAGCCTTCGGGAGGGCCAACAAGAGACCCAGTACTTC. As protein: CASSLREGQQETQYF.

The rearrangement links TRBV28 to TRBJ1-2; the D is unclear. The CDR3 sequence is 15 residues long. Between the trimmed V and J ends, which lost 3 bases and 5 bases, there was a span of 16 bases. Germline V CDR1 and CDR2: MDHEN, SYDVKM. DNA of the CDR3: TGTGCCAGCAGTTTGGCAGCTCCACCAAAGTATGGCTACACCTTC. This gives the protein CASSLAAPPKYGYTF.

This sequence joins TRBV28 and TRBJ1-5; 7 nucleotides align to TRBD1. Germline lookup yields CDR1 MDHEN and CDR2 SYDVKM. V was clipped by 4 bases and J by 3 bases; unmatched bases: 12. This CDR3 has 17 amino acids. CDR3 coding DNA: TGTGCCAGCAGTTACCGCCATGGACAGGCGGACAATCAGCCCCAGCATTTT. It codes for CASSYRHGQADNQPQHF.

The J gene is TRBJ2-5, the V gene TRBV27; D is perhaps TRBD2 (6 bases). Looked up from germline, CDR1 is MNHEY and CDR2 is SMNVEV (reference sequence). The V end lost 2 bases, the J end lost 5 bases, and 12 bases lay between the germline ends. This CDR3 contains 14 residues. CDR3 coding DNA: TGTGCCAGCAGTTTAGCGGGATTGCGGGAGACCCAGTACTTC. This encodes CASSLAGLRETQYF.

The chain uses TRBV2 and TRBJ2-2; no clear D gene. Germline values: CDR1 SNHLY, CDR2 FYNNEI. Trimming took off 2 bases at V and 4 bases at J, with 14 bases between the two ends. This CDR3 contains 16 residues. CDR3 in amino acids: CASSERVQPVTGELFF. CDR3 sequence (DNA): TGTGCCAGCAGTGAAAGGGTACAGCCCGTCACCGGGGAGCTGTTTTTT.

The V gene is TRBV10-3, the J gene TRBJ2-1, with D hard to call. CDR1 and CDR2 (germline): ENHRY, SYGVKD. There are 14 residues in the CDR3. V was shortened by 4 bases and J by 5 bases, with 12 bases between the two germline ends. In DNA form, the CDR3 reads TGTGCCATCAGTGGACCCTCGTCCGACAATGAGCAGTTCTTC. This codes for CAISGPSSDNEQFF.

The chain combines TRBV19 with TRBJ2-2, with D tentatively TRBD1 (6 bases). Trimming shortened V by 4 bases and J by 5 bases, and 11 bases separated the two germline ends. From germline, CDR1 is LNHDA and CDR2 SQIVND (reference sequence). The CDR3 covers 14 residues. This chain's CDR3 is CASSKGVETGELFF. For the CDR3, the DNA is TGTGCCAGTAGTAAGGGGGTCGAGACCGGGGAGCTGTTTTTT.

The chain links TRBV10-1 to TRBJ2-2, with D hard to call. Germline lookup yields CDR1 WNHNN and CDR2 SYGVQD (reference sequence). The CDR3 is 14 residues long. Trimming left V 8 bases short and J 1 base short, with 11 bases between. CDR3 bases: TGCGCCAGCGGTTCGCAGATGAACACCGGGGAGCTGTTTTTT. This translates into CASGSQMNTGELFF.

V is TRBV21-1 and J is TRBJ2-7; the D call in the table, TRBD2, was not verified against the DNA. TRBV21-1 is classified as a pseudogene. The length of the CDR3 is 14 residues. The CDR3 bases are TGTGCCAGCAGATTTTGTCCCCTCTACTACGAGCAGTACTTC. It yields the protein CASRFCPLYYEQYF.

The chain combines TRBV5-6 with TRBJ2-3, with D perhaps matching TRBD2 (6 bases). The germline gives CDR1 SGHDT, CDR2 YYEEEE. The CDR3 runs 17 residues. V was clipped by 1 base and J by 0 bases, with 15 bases between them. The CDR3: CASSLPGEAASTDTQYF. The CDR3 DNA reads TGTGCCAGCAGCTTGCCCGGGGAGGCTGCTAGCACAGATACGCAGTATTTT.

V usage is TRBV18 and J usage is TRBJ1-1, with TRBD1 identical over 7 bases. The CDR3 runs to 15 residues. The germline V gene encodes CDR1 KGHSH and CDR2 LQKENI. V dropped 0 bases and J dropped 5; count of bases not matched to a gene: 6. The CDR3 DNA reads TGTGCCAGCTCACCACCGCCTGACAGGGATACTGAAGCTTTCTTT. Translation gives CASSPPPDRDTEAFF. The full variable domain, with the rest looked up from reference TRBV18 and TRBJ1-1, is NAGVMQNPRHLVRRRGQEARLRCSPMKGHSHVYWYRQLPEEGLKFMVYLQKENIIDESGMPKERFSAEFPKEGPSILRIQQVVRGDSAAYFCASSPPPDRDTEAFFGQGTRLTVV.

CDR3 protein: CASSPRSGGETQYF. Here the CDR3 DNA reads TGTGCCAGCTCACCACGGTCGGGTGGGGAGACCCAGTACTTC. The genes are TRBV18 and TRBJ2-5; D remains unclear. Germline CDR1 is KGHSH and CDR2 is LQKENI. V lost 1 base and J lost 5, with 11 bases in between. The CDR3 is 14 residues long.

The chain carries TRBV28 and TRBJ1-1; 7 nucleotides line up with TRBD1. The length of the CDR3 is 13 residues. From germline, CDR1 is MDHEN and CDR2 SYDVKM. Germline trimming cut 5 bases from V and 7 bases from J; bases unmatched to any gene: 7. The DNA for the CDR3 is TGTGCCAGCAGTCGGCAGGGGGACAATGAAGCTTTCTTT. Its translation is CASSRQGDNEAFF.

This chain uses TRBV7-9 with TRBJ2-7; a weak D match, TRBD1 (5 bases). The length of the CDR3 is 13 residues. Trimming stripped 6 bases from V and 6 bases from J, with 15 bases between. Germline assignment: CDR1 SEHNR and CDR2 FQNEAQ (reference sequence). The CDR3, as DNA: TGTGCCAGCAGTTGGCTTAGGGGCCCCGAGCAGTACTTC. Translating it yields CASSWLRGPEQYF.